This T cell receptor beta chain was found in a study of PD-L1 blockade in urothelial cancer. About the research overall: About 85% of the roughly 29 patients were men whose urothelial cancer was bladder-origin.

The sample's time point: pretreatment peripheral blood. TCRdb's copy holds only in-frame clones and misses some; the assay was immunoSEQ multiplex PCR. The data show approximately 18,000 clones, with over 75% seen just once and 9.5% to 15% held by the top ten. This TCR came from a man in his sixties or seventies with urothelial cancer. Sequencing used PBMCs, obtained around atezolizumab (anti-PD-L1) treatment.

The CDR3 spells CASSDSSGGADTQYF. As DNA, the CDR3 is TGTGCCAGCAGTGACTCTAGCGGGGGGGCAGATACGCAGTATTTT. This chain joins TRBV6-4 and TRBJ2-3; 11 bases map to TRBD2. The CDR3 extends over 15 amino acids. Looked up from germline, CDR1 is MRHNA and CDR2 is SNTAGT. The junction had 0 bases not matched to a gene; V was cut back by 0 bases and J by 4 bases.